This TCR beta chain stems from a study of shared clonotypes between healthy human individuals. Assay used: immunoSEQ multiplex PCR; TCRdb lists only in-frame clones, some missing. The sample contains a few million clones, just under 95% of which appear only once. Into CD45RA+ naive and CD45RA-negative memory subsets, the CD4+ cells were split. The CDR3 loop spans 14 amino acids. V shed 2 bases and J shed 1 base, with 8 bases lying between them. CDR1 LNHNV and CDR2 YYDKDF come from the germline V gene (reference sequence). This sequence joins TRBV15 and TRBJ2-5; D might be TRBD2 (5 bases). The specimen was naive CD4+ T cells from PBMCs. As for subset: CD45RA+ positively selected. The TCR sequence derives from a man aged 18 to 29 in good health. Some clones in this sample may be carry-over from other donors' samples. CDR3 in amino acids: CATSRMRAQETQYF. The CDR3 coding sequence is TGTGCCACCAGCAGAATGCGGGCCCAAGAGACCCAGTACTTC.